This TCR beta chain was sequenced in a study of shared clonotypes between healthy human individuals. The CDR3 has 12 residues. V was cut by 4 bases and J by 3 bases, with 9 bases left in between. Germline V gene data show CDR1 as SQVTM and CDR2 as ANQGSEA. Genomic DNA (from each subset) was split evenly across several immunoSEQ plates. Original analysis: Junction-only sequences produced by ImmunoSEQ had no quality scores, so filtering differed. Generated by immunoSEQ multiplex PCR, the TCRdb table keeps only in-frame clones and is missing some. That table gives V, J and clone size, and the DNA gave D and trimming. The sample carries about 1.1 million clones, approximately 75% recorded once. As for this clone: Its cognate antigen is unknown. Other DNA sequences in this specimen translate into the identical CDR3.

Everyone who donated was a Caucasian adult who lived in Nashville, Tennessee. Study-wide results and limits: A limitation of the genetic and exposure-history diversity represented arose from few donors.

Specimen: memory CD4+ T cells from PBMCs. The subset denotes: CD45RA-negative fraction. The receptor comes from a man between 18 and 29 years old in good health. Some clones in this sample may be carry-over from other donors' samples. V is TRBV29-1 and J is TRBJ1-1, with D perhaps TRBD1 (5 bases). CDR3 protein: CSVARGDTEAFF. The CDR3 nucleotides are TGCAGCGTTGCCCGGGGGGACACTGAAGCTTTCTTT.